One and the same sample provided the 5 T cell receptor beta chains below, sequenced in a study of blood T cell repertoires in COVID-19. Assay used: immunoSEQ multiplex PCR; TCRdb lists only in-frame clones, some missing. The sample holds 350,000 to 450,000 clones, 83% seen once. Sequences were obtained from PBMCs or T cells enriched from blood (not recorded which). Receptors originate from a woman aged 45-59 years who had recovered from COVID-19.

The V gene is TRBV30, the J gene TRBJ1-1; D might be TRBD1 (5 bases). Germline CDR1 GTSNPN, CDR2 SVGIG (reference sequence). The CDR3 extends over 15 amino acids. Trimming shortened V by 0 bases and J by 1 base, and 12 bases separated the two germline ends. Here the CDR3 DNA reads TGTGCCTGGAGTGTACGTGGGGCGTGGAACACTGAAGCTTTCTTT. This translates into CAWSVRGAWNTEAFF.

This chain joins TRBV30 and TRBJ2-7; D remains unclear. The V end lost 0 bases, the J end lost 4 bases, and 4 bases lay between the germline ends. Looked up from germline, CDR1 is GTSNPN and CDR2 is SVGIG (reference sequence). The CDR3 loop spans 11 amino acids. CDR3 sequence reads: CAWSVQYEQYF. The CDR3 DNA is TGTGCCTGGAGTGTACAGTACGAGCAGTACTTC. The variable domain in full, with the rest retrieved from reference TRBV30 and TRBJ2-7, is SQTIHQWPATLVQPVGSPLSLECTVEGTSNPNLYWYRQAAGRGLQLLFYSVGIGQISSEVPQNLSASRPQDRQFILSSKKLLLSDSGFYLCAWSVQYEQYFGPGTRLTVT.

The V call is TRBV6-5, the J call TRBJ2-4; 9 nucleotides line up with TRBD2. Trimming removed 6 bases from V and 7 bases from J; junction bases left unmatched: 10. There are 15 residues in the CDR3. Per germline, CDR1 MNHEY and CDR2 SVGAGI. CDR3: CASSTRGGGRNIQYF. The CDR3 nucleotides are TGTGCCAGCAGCACGCGGGGGGGCGGTCGGAACATTCAGTACTTC.

The chain joins TRBV14 to TRBJ2-1; D possibly corresponds to TRBD2 (5 bases). The ends were cut back, 1 base at V and 6 bases at J, with 13 bases in the middle. There are 15 residues in the CDR3. Germline CDR1 and CDR2: SGHDN and FVKESK. The chain's CDR3 is CASSQGGLLGNEQFF. CDR3 DNA sequence: TGTGCCAGCAGCCAAGGAGGGCTTCTAGGCAATGAGCAGTTCTTC.

V usage is TRBV7-9 and J usage is TRBJ1-3; D unresolved. This CDR3 has 14 amino acids. Trimming left V 4 bases short and J 0 bases short, with 7 bases between. Germline V gene lookup returns CDR1 SEHNR and CDR2 FQNEAQ (reference sequence). The CDR3 is CASSSGASGNTIYF. The CDR3 bases are TGTGCCAGCAGCTCCGGAGCCTCTGGAAACACCATATATTTT.